Following are 13 T cell receptor beta chains from one sample sequenced in a study of cytomegalovirus exposure and HLA in healthy donors (dated by TCRdb to the late 2010s). Library preparation used the immunoSEQ multiplex PCR assay. The multiplex PCR relied on a mix of 60 forward primers for TCR Vbeta segments and 13 reverse primers for TCR Jbeta segments. TCRdb took this table from immuneACCESS and kept in-frame rearrangements with V and J called. Such tables lack part of the clones; where checked against another copy, unresolved V genes explain under half of the gap, and the rest is unexplained. The table for this sample lists some 130,000 clones; around 73% of them were counted only once. The top ten hold approximately 1.5% of the sample. The sample comprised PBMCs. The receptor source for this set is a female donor in good health and CMV-seronegative.

CDR3 in amino acids: CASSLNPGGGEQYF. CDR3 coding DNA: TGTGCCAGCAGTTTAAATCCAGGGGGCGGCGAGCAGTACTTC. The chain carries TRBV27 and TRBJ2-7, with TRBD1 matching over 8 bases. Germline V gene sequence: CDR1 MNHEY, CDR2 SMNVEV (reference sequence). The V and J ends lost 2 bases and 6 bases, in that order; junction bases with no gene match: 6. CDR3 size: 14 residues.

V and J are TRBV7-8 and TRBJ2-2; D perhaps matches TRBD1 (5 bases). Between the trimmed V and J ends, which lost 1 base and 4 bases, there was a span of 10 bases. CDR3 length: 15 amino acids. Germline values: CDR1 SGHVS, CDR2 FQNEAQ. This CDR3 reads CASSLGQQGTGELFF. Written as DNA, the CDR3 is TGTGCCAGCAGCTTAGGCCAGCAGGGCACCGGGGAGCTGTTTTTT.

V is TRBV18 and J is TRBJ1-6; D call uncertain. There are 15 residues in the CDR3. Trimming shortened V by 2 bases and J by 5 bases, and 10 bases separated the two germline ends. The V gene's germline CDR1 is KGHSH and CDR2 LQKENI. CDR3: CASSPSGLDNSPLHF. CDR3 coding DNA: TGTGCCAGCTCACCAAGCGGTTTGGATAATTCACCCCTCCACTTT.

V is TRBV28 and J is TRBJ1-1; tentative D call: TRBD1 (5 bases). Germline CDR1 reads MDHEN; CDR2 reads SYDVKM. The CDR3 is made up of 14 amino acids. Deletions cut 3 bases from V and 4 bases from J, with 12 bases between. The CDR3: CASSFIGDATEAFF. CDR3 nucleotides: TGTGCCAGCAGTTTCATAGGGGATGCCACTGAAGCTTTCTTT.

The rearrangement links TRBV4-2 to TRBJ2-5, with 7 bases matching TRBD1. The CDR3 has 14 residues. V dropped 2 bases and J dropped 2; count of bases not matched to a gene: 2. Germline V lookup: CDR1 LGHNA, CDR2 YNFKEQ. CDR3 loop: CASSQSRGQETQYF. DNA for the CDR3: TGTGCCAGCAGCCAAAGCAGGGGGCAAGAGACCCAGTACTTC.

This sequence joins TRBV19 and TRBJ1-3; D may be TRBD1 (5 bases). In germline, CDR1 is LNHDA, CDR2 SQIVND (reference sequence). The CDR3 is 14 amino acids. V lost 7 bases and J 0 bases, leaving 10 bases between the germline ends. CDR3: CASIGQVSGNTIYF. CDR3 coding DNA: TGTGCCAGTATCGGACAAGTCTCTGGAAACACCATATATTTT.

This clone showed up just once. The DNA of the CDR3 is TGTGCCAGCAGCCAAGGGGGTCGCGGGAGAACAGATACGCAGTATTTT. It encodes CASSQGGRGRTDTQYF. The chain joins TRBV4-2 to TRBJ2-3; TRBD2 matches at 7 bases. Trimming cost V 1 base and J 3 bases; bases outside gene matches: 7. The germline gives CDR1 LGHNA, CDR2 YNFKEQ. CDR3 length: 16 amino acids.

This clone was detected only once. CDR3 protein: CASSLGLAGNTDTQYF. The CDR3 DNA reads TGTGCCAGCAGTTTAGGTCTAGCGGGAAACACAGATACGCAGTATTTT. The chain combines TRBV27 with TRBJ2-3; 9 bases align to TRBD2. This CDR3 has 16 residues. With V trimmed by 2 bases and J by 2 bases, 5 bases remained unmatched. Per the germline V gene, CDR1 is MNHEY and CDR2 is SMNVEV (reference sequence).

The chain recombines TRBV6-5 with TRBJ2-1; the D is unclear. With 5 bases removed from V and 4 bases from J, the gap between germline ends came to 15 bases. Germline V gene sequence: CDR1 MNHEY, CDR2 SVGAGI. The CDR3 totals 15 residues. The CDR3 coding sequence is TGTGCCAGCAGTCCCGCAGAAAAAATATACAATGAGCAGTTCTTC. Its translation: CASSPAEKIYNEQFF.

CDR3 residues: CATGGNYGYTF. The CDR3 nucleotides are TGTGCCACCGGGGGGAACTATGGCTACACCTTC. The rearrangement links TRBV10-3 to TRBJ1-2, with TRBD1 as a possible D gene (5 bases). The length of the CDR3 is 11 residues. Germline V CDR1 and CDR2: ENHRY, SYGVKD. Trimming left V 10 bases short and J 2 bases short, with 8 bases between.

The rearrangement links TRBV9 to TRBJ2-6; 8 bases line up with TRBD1. The CDR3 consists of 18 residues. Germline values: CDR1 SGDLS, CDR2 YYNGEE. V dropped 7 bases and J dropped 4; count of bases not matched to a gene: 16. In DNA, the CDR3 is TGTGCCAGCTCGGGGCGGACAGGGATCAGTGGCGGGGCCAACGTCCTGACTTTC. It codes for CASSGRTGISGGANVLTF.

CDR3 coding DNA: TGTGCCTGGGGGGACAGGAACTATGGCTACACCTTC. Translating it yields CAWGDRNYGYTF. The rearrangement uses TRBV30 and TRBJ1-2; 8 bases line up with TRBD1. Germline V gene sequence: CDR1 GTSNPN, CDR2 SVGIG (reference sequence). CDR3 length: 12 amino acids. V shed 5 bases, J shed 2 bases, and the junction held 1 base outside the gene matches.

The chain joins TRBV27 to TRBJ1-1; D may be TRBD1 (5 bases). Trimming removed 5 bases from V and 0 bases from J, with 13 bases in between. CDR3 length: 15 amino acids. CDR1 and CDR2 from the germline V gene are MNHEY and SMNVEV (reference sequence). The DNA of the CDR3 is TGTGCCAGCAGTCCATACAGGTCCTTGAACACTGAAGCTTTCTTT. Its protein product is CASSPYRSLNTEAFF.